This TCR beta chain was recovered during a study of lymphopenia after photon versus proton radiotherapy. Findings and limits, study-wide: Larger post-nadir TCR diversity loss correlated inversely with survival in deceased patients. Under photons, naive T cells and diversity fell while effector/memory populations rose. Oligoclonal CD8+ Temra expansion after nadir drove photon patients' diversity drop. Survival link was tested only in deceased patients; proton benefit remains a possibility.

Some clones are missing from TCRdb's copy, which holds only in-frame ones; the method was immunoSEQ multiplex PCR. The sample lists tens of thousands of clones; approximately 82% were seen once. This CDR3 is 17 amino acids long. Germline CDR1 reads SGHVS; CDR2 reads FQNEAQ. Trimming took 1 base from V and 2 from J, leaving 14 bases between them. Comments on this clone: Its antigen is as yet unknown.

This TCR was recovered from a man in his fifties or sixties with gastric cancer. The V call is TRBV7-8, the J call TRBJ2-2, with D unresolved. The sample here was peripheral blood, taken from a patient treated with photon-based radiotherapy. The CDR3 region is CASSLDRINLNTGELFF. In nucleotides, the CDR3 is TGTGCCAGCAGCTTAGACAGAATTAACCTTAACACCGGGGAGCTGTTTTTT.